A selection of T cell receptor beta chains follows, all from one sample in a study of CD8 T cells in ankylosing spondylitis. TCRdb re-called the 5' RACE reads through MiXCR, storing one row per CDR3 protein. Altogether fewer than 550,000 distinct CDR3 sequences are present, approximately 5% being singletons, with the ten largest covering approximately 3.5%. Sequences were obtained from blood, either unsorted or a sorted T cell fraction (not recorded which). These receptor sequences come from a male donor with ankylosing spondylitis. Both conserved end residues are trimmed from each CDR3. The order of the fields is J gene, V gene, CDR3 protein.

TRBJ2-4 | TRBV6-5 | ASSYSGVTIKNIQY
TRBJ1-1 | TRBV3-1 | ASSPNLGRAAGGNTEAF
TRBJ1-1 | TRBV29-1 | SATTGRTEAF
TRBJ1-2 | TRBV6-5 | ASSYSGTGPYGYT
TRBJ2-5 | TRBV14 | ASSGLQETQY
TRBJ2-5 | TRBV4-3 | ASSQTDNNRETQY
TRBJ2-3 | TRBV6-2/TRBV6-3 | ASRRGLIRTDTQY
TRBJ2-3 | TRBV4-1 | ASSHGTSGSGTQY
TRBJ2-3 | TRBV5-1 | ASSLLAGVSTDTQY
TRBJ2-7 | TRBV11-2 | ASSLHIQGLGQY
TRBJ1-1 | TRBV7-8 | ASSRRGGARTEAF
TRBJ2-1 | TRBV12-3/TRBV12-4 | ASSSHGTSGYYNEQF
TRBJ1-1 | TRBV7-8 | ASSLQGAVNTEAF
TRBJ2-1 | TRBV5-1 | ASSFSRGSYEQF
TRBJ1-5 | TRBV7-2 | ASSLLGTGENQPQH
TRBJ1-3 | TRBV12-3/TRBV12-4 | ASTLSARGNTIY
TRBJ2-1 | TRBV7-9 | ASNPKTSGRALEQF
TRBJ2-2 | TRBV5-1 | ASTGRTNTGELF
TRBJ2-1 | TRBV7-2 | ASSLGAALYNEQF
TRBJ1-1 | TRBV5-1 | ASSLQGQGTNTEAF
TRBJ1-6 | TRBV10-3 | AISDNPGLAHSPLH
TRBJ2-2 | TRBV24-1 | ATSDLSRANTGELF
TRBJ2-3 | TRBV2 | ARDGLPSTDTQY
TRBJ2-1 | TRBV18 | ASSPTRTSGTYNEQF
TRBJ2-7 | TRBV10-2 | ASSARLAAYEQY
TRBJ2-1 | TRBV12-3/TRBV12-4 | ASRQGLAGNEQF
TRBJ2-7 | TRBV27 | ASSFLESTGTGEQY
TRBJ1-4 | TRBV11-2 | ASSLDARARDEKLF
TRBJ2-3 | TRBV10-3 | AISDGTDTQY
TRBJ2-1 | TRBV20-1 | SARDRRGYYNEQF
TRBJ2-3 | TRBV27 | ASSLIPGTSCY
TRBJ2-1 | TRBV19 | ATTDPLGYNEQF
TRBJ2-4 | TRBV4-1 | ASSREIFAKNIQY
TRBJ2-1 | TRBV29-1 | SVLTSGSRWQF
TRBJ2-1 | TRBV25-1 | ASSRRPYEQF
TRBJ1-2 | TRBV5-1 | ASSPGPLGGYT
TRBJ2-3 | TRBV29-1 | SVADREGKDTQY
TRBJ1-2 | TRBV10-3 | AISGQGDSYGYT
TRBJ2-7 | TRBV2 | ASSDRVSYEQY
TRBJ2-7 | TRBV6-1 | ASSQGWGLGSYEQY
TRBJ2-5 | TRBV7-9 | ASSLVGIEQETQY
TRBJ2-7 | TRBV5-5 | ASSLEGVYEQY
TRBJ1-5 | TRBV28 | ASSWGRFHQPQH